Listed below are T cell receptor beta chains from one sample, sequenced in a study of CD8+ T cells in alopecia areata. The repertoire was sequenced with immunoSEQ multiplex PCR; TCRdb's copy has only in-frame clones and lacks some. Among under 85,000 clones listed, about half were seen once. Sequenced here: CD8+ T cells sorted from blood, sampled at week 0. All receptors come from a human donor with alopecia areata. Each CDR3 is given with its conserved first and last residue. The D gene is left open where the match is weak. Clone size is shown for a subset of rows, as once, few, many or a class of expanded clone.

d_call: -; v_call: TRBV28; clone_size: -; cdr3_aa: CASSSRQAGANYEQYF
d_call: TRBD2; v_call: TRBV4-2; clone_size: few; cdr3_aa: CASSQVVSGRPLGNEQFF
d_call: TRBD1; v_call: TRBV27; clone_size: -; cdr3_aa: CASSPGQGLVTQYF
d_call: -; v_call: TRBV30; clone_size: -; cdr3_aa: CAWRAVSYEQYF
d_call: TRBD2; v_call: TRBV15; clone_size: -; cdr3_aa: CATSRAALAAYTGELFF
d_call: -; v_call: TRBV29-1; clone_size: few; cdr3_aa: CSVSEGRETQYF
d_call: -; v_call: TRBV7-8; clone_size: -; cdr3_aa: CASSFGTSNEQFF
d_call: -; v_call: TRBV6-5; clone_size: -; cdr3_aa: CASARQYQETQYF
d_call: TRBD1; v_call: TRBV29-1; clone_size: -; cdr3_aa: CSVPTGDEQYF
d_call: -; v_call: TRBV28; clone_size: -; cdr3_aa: CASSLFPSETQYF
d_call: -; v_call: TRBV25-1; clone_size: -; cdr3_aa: CASSEFVNEQFF
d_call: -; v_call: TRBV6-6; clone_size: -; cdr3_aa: CASGGYTF
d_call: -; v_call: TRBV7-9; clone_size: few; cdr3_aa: CASRGGQGIVEQFF
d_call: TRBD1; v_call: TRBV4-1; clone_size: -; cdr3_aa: CASSHPGTGGGTDTQYF
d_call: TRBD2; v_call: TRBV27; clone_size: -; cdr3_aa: CASSPGTSGYETQYF
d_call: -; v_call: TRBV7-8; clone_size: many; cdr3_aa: CASSTSSYEQYF
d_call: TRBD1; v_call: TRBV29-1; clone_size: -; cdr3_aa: CSVDLQGAGNEQFF
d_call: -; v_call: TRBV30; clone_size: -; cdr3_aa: CAWSGTTLGTYGYTF
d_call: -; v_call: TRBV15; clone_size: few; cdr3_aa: CATSRGEGASTDTQYF
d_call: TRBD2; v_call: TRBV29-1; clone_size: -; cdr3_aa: CSAVAGGSYNEQFF
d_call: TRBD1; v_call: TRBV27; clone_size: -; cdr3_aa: CASSPGTGSGYTF
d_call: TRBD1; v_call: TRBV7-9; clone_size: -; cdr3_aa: CASSSRTDRATYEQYF
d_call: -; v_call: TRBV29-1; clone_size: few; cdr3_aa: CSVRDSVPEDTQYF
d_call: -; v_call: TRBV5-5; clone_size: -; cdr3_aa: CASSLQRPSGAFF
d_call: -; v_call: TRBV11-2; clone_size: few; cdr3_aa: CASSLRVRDEETQYF
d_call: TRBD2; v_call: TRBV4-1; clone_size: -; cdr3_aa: CASSQDLAGGPLGELFF
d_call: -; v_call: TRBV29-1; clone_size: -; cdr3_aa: CSVKERRGAGNTGELFF
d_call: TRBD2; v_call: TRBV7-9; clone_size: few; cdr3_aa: CASSLPRTSGITGELFF
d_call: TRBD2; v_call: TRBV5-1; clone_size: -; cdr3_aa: CASRALGAGVYEQYF
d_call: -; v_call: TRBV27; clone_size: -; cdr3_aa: CASSFSRVHEQYF
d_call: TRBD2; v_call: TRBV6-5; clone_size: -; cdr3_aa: CLTRGLAGGEETQYF
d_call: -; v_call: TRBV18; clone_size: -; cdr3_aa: CASSPPPGVSLLQETQYF
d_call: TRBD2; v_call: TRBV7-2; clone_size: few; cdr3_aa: CASTLAGVEEQFF
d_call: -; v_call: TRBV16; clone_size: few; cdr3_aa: CASSQGSLEQYF
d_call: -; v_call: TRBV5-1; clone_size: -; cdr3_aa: CASSLAVSTEAFF
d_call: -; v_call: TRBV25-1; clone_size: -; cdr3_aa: CASSEWGTFQETQYF
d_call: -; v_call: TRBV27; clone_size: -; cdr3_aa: CASSLNRATNEKLFF
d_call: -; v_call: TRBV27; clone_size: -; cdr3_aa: CASSLSGSYNEQFF
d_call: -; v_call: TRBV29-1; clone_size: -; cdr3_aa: CSVVGRGEQYF
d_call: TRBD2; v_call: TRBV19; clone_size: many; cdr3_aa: CASSPGTSTGEQYF
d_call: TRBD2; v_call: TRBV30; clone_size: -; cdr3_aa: CAWSYSGGGADTQYF
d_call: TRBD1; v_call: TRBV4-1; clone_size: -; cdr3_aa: CASSLQGGNGNTIYF
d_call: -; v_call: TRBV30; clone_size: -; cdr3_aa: CAWSAGTASLGYEQYF
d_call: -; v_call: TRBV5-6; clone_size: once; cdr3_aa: CASSLAGANYGYTF
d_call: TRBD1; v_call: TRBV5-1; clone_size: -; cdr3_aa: CASSPISRDREETQYF
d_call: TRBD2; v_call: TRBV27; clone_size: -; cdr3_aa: CASSPRGLQETQYF
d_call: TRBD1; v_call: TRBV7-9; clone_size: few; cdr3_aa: CASSPGTAEGETQYF
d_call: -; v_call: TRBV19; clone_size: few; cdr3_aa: CASSWSRRQETQYF
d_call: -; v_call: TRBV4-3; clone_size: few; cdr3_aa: CASSQDGGEVREAFF
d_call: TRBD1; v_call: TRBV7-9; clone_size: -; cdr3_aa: CASRDSPKETQYF
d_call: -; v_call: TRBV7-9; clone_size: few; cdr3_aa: CASKLVGDQYF
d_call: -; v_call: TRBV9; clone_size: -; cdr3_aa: CASSVGTGLHTDTQYF
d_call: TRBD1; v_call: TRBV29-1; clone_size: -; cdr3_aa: CSVGFRDSLTGELFF
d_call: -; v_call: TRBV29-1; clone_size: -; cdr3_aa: CSVAAHEQYF
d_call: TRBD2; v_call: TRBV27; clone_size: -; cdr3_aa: CASSSHSGSTTEQYF
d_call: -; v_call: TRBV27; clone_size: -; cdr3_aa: CASSHRGGGNTEAFF
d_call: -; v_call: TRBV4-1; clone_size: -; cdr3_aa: CASSQEYPLYNEQFF